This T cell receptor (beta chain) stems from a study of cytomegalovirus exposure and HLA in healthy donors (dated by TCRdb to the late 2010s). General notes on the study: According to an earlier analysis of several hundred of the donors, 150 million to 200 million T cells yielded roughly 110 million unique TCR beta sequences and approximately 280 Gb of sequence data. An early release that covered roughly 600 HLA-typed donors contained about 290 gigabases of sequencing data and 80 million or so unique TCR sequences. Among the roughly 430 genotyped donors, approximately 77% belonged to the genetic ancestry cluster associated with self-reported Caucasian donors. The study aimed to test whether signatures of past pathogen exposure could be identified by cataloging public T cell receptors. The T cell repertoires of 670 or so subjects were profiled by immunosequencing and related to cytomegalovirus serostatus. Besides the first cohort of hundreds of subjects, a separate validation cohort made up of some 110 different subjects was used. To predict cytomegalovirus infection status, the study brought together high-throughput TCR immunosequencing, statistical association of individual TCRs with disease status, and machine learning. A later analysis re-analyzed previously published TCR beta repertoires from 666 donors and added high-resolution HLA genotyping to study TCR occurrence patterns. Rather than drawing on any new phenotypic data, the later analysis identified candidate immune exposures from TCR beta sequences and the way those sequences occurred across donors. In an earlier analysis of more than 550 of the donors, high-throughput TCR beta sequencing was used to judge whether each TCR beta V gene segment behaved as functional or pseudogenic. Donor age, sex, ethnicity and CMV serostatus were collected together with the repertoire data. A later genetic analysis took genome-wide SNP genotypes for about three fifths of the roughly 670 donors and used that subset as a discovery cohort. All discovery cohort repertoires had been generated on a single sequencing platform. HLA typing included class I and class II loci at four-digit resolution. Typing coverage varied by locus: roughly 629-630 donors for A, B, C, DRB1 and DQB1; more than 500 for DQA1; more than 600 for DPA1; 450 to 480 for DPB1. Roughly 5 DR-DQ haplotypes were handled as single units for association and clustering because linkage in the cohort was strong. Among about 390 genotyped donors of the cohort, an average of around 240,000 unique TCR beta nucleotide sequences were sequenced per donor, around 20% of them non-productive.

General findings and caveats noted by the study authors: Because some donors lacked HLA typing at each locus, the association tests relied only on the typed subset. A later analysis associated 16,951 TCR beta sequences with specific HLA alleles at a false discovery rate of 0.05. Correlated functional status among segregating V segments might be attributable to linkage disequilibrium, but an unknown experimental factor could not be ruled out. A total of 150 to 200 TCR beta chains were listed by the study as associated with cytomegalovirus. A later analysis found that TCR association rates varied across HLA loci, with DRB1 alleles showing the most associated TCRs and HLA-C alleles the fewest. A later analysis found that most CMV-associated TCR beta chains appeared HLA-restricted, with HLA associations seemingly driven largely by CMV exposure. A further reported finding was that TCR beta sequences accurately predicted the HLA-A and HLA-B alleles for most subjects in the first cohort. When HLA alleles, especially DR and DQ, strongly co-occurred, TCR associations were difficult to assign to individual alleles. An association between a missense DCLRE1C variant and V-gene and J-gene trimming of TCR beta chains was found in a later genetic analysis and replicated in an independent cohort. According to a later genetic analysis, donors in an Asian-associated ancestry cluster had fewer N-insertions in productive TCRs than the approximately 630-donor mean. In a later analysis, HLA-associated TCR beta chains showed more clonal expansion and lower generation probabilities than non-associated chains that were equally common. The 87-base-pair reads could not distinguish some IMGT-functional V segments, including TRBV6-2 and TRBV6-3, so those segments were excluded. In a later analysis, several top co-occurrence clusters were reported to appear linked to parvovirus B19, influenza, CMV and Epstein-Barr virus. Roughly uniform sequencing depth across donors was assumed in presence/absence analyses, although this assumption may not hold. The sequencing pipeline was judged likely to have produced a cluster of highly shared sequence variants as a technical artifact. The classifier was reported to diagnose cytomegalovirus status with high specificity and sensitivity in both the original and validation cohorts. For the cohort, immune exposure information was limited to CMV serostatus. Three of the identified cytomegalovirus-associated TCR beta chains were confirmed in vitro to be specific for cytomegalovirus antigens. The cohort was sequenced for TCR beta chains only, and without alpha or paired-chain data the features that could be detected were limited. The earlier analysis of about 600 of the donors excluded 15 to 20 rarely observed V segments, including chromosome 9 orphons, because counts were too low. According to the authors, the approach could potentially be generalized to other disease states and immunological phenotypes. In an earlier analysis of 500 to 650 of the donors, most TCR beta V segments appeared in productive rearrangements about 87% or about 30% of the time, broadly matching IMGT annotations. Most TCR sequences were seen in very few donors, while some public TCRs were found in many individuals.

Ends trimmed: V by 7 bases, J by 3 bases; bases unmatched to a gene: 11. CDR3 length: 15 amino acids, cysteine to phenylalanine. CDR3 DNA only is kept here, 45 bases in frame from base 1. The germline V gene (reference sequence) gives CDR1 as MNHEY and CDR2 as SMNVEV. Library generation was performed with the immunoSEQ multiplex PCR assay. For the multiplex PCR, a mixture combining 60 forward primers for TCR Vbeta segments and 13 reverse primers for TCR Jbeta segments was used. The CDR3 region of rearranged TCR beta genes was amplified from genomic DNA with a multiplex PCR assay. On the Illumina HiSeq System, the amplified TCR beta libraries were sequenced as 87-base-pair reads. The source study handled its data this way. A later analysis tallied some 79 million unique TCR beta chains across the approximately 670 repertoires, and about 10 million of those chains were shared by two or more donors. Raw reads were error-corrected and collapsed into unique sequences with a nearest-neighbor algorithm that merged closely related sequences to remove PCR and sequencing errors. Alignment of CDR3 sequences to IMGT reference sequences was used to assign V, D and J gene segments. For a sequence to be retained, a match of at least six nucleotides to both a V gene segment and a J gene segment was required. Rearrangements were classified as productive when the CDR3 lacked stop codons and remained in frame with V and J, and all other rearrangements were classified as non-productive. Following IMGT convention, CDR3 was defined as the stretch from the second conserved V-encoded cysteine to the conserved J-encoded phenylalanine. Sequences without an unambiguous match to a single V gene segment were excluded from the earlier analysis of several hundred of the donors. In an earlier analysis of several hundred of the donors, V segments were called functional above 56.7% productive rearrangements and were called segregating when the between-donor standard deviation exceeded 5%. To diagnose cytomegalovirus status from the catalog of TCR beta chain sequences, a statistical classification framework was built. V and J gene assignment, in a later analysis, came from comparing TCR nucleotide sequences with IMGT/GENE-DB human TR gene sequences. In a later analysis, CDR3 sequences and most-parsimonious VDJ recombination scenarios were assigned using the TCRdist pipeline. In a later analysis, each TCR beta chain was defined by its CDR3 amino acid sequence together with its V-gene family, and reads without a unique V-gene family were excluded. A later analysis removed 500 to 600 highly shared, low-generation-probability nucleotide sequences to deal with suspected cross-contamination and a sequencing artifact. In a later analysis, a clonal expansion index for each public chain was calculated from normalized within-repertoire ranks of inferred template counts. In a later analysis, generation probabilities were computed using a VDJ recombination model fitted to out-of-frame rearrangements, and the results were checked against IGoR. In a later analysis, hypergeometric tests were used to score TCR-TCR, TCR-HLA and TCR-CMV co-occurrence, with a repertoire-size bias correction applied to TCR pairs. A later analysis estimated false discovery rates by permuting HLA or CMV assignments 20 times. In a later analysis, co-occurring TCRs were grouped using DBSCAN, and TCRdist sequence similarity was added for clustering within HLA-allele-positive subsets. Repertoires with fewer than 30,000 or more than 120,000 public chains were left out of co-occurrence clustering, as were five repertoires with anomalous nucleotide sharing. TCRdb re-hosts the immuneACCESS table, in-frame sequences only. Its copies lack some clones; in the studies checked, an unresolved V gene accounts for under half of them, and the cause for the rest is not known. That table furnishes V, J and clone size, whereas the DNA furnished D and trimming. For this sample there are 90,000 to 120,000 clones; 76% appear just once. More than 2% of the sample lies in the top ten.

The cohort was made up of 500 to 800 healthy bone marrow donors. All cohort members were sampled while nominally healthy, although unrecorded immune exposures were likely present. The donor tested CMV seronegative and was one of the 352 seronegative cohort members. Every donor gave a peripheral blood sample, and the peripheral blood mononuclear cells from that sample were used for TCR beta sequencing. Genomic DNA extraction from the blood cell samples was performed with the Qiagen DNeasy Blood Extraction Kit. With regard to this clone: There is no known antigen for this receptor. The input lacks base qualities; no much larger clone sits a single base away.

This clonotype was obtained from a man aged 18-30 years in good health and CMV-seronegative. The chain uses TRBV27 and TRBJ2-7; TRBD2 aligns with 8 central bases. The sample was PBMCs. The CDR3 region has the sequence CASTPQAGAHYEQYF. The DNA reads TGTGCCAGCACGCCCCAAGCGGGGGCCCACTACGAGCAGTACTTC.